This T cell receptor beta chain was obtained from a study of beta chain features in type 1 diabetes. For the study at large: Examination covered 100 million to 140 million sorted cells spanning all samples.

Sorted CD4+ subsets: naive, central memory, regulatory, stem cell-like memory (CD45RO/CCR7/CD25/CD127/CD95/CD27 panel). Trimming took 4 bases from V and 10 from J; bases not matched to a gene: 14. CDR1 is SGHRS, CDR2 YFSETQ, per germline. This CDR3 contains 15 residues. Of note for this clone: What it recognizes is unknown.

Broader study findings: Among all four CD4+ subsets, Type 1 diabetes patients had TCRB CDR3s that were moderately but significantly shorter. A greater similarity of naive, central memory and Treg TCRB repertoires was seen among patients than among healthy donors.

Investigators reverse transcribed all isolated RNA, so they sequenced expressed TCRB transcripts. It was found that naive, central memory and regulatory T cell samples averaged around 3.6 million reads. The repertoire was sequenced with immunoSEQ multiplex PCR; TCRdb's copy has only in-frame clones and lacks some. The sample includes about 230,000 clones, 16% of them seen just once. The TCR comes from a man aged 25 to 45 with type 1 diabetes. This rearrangement joins TRBV5-1 to TRBJ2-1; TRBD2 matches at 7 bases. The sample taken for sequencing was naive CD4+ T cells from blood. The CDR3 DNA follows: TGCGCCAGCAGCCTGGGAGGGCTAGCCGGGACGGAGCAGTTCTTC. Amino acid sequence: CASSLGGLAGTEQFF.